This TCR beta chain was identified during a study of OX40 agonist ivuxolimab in advanced cancers. The table came from immunoSEQ multiplex PCR; TCRdb's copy has only in-frame clones and leaves some out. Here the sample spans fewer than 100,000 clones, over 90% being singletons. Concerning this clone itself: No antigen is known for it.

Study-wide results and limits: Partial responders receiving 0.1-3.0 mg/kg showed among the lowest clonal expansion.

This TCR was recovered from an adult with an advanced solid tumor such as melanoma, head and neck, liver or kidney cancer. The sequenced sample was CD4+ or CD8+ T cells sorted from blood, obtained in a trial of the OX40 agonist ivuxolimab.

The CDR3, as DNA: TGTGCCAGCAGCGTAGCCCCCTACTACGAGCAGTACTTC. It translates to CASSVAPYYEQYF. This chain joins TRBV9 and TRBJ2-7; D unresolved. The V gene lost 0 bases and the J gene lost 3 bases, with 7 bases spanning the gap. This CDR3 spans 13 amino acids. Germline values: CDR1 SGDLS, CDR2 YYNGEE. Using reference TRBV9 and TRBJ2-7 for the parts outside the CDR3, the full variable domain is DSGVTQTPKHLITATGQRVTLRCSPRSGDLSVYWYQQSLDQGLQFLIQYYNGEERAKGNILERFSAQQFPDLHSELNLSSLELGDSALYFCASSVAPYYEQYFGPGTRLTVT.